The 10 T cell receptor beta chains listed next were all sequenced from one sample in a study of T-cell memory formation after mild COVID-19. One entry per CDR3 protein results from TCRdb running MiXCR on the 5' RACE reads. There are about 160,000 distinct CDR3 sequences in the sample; less than 40% occur only once, and approximately 12% lies in the top ten. The sample comprised PBMCs or a T cell subset sorted from them (not recorded which). The receptors were sampled from an adult woman who had mild COVID-19 (a few samples of this study predate the infection). Cell type and time point are not known.

This chain joins TRBV7-9 and TRBJ1-1; tentative D call: TRBD1 (6 bases). Germline CDR1 is SEHNR and CDR2 is FQNEAQ (reference sequence). The V and J ends lost 4 bases and 1 base respectively, with 13 bases between them. The CDR3 contains 15 residues. CDR3 in DNA: TGTGCCAGCAGCTCCCACAGGGTGGAGAACACTGAAGCTTTCTTT. It yields the protein CASSSHRVENTEAFF.

The chain has TRBV12-3 or TRBV12-4 and TRBJ1-4, with unresolved D. The ends were cut back, 6 bases at V and 7 bases at J, with 12 bases in the middle. There are 13 residues in the CDR3. CDR3 region: CASRPPQAEKLFF. CDR3 nucleotides: TGTGCCAGCAGGCCACCCCAGGCTGAAAAACTGTTTTTT.

The gene calls are TRBV6-5 and TRBJ2-1, with D tentatively TRBD1 or TRBD2 (5 bases each). Trimming removed 0 bases from V and 8 bases from J, with 11 bases in between. The CDR3 totals 14 residues. The germline CDR1 and CDR2 sequences are MNHEY and SVGAGI. The CDR3 DNA reads TGTGCCAGCAGTTACTCGGCAGGGCGGGATGAGCAGTTCTTC. It encodes CASSYSAGRDEQFF.

This clonotype was counted a few times. V and J are TRBV20-1 and TRBJ2-1; 9 bases agree with TRBD1. V lost 8 bases, J lost 7 bases, and 15 bases stayed unmatched. The CDR3 sequence is 15 residues long. CDR1 and CDR2 from the germline V gene are DFQATT and SNEGSKA (reference sequence). CDR3 in DNA: TGCAGTTGCCCCGCCCGGACAGGGGAGCGGAATGAGCAGTTCTTC. Protein product: CSCPARTGERNEQFF.

The chain couples TRBV11-2 to TRBJ2-3; D unclear. Deletions cut 5 bases from V and 4 bases from J, with 10 bases between. CDR3 length equals 13 residues. Germline values: CDR1 SGHAT, CDR2 FQNNGV. DNA of the CDR3: TGTGCCAGCAGCCCCCGGAACGCAGATACGCAGTATTTT. This sequence encodes CASSPRNADTQYF.

The V call is TRBV6-2 or TRBV6-3, the J call TRBJ1-1; tentative D call: TRBD1 (5 bases). Trimming shortened V by 4 bases and J by 3 bases, and 12 bases separated the two germline ends. The V gene's germline CDR1 is MNHEY and CDR2 SVGEGT. The CDR3 has 14 amino acids. The CDR3 reads CASSWDERDTEAFF. The CDR3 nucleotides are TGTGCCAGCAGTTGGGACGAGAGAGACACTGAAGCTTTCTTT.

V and J are TRBV5-1 and TRBJ2-7; D not certain. Germline CDR1 and CDR2: SGHRS and YFSETQ. The V end lost 3 bases, the J end lost 3 bases, and 16 bases lay between the germline ends. This CDR3 has 15 residues. CDR3 bases: TGCGCCAGCAGCTCGGAGAGCTCCGATTTCTACGAGCAGTACTTC. This gives the protein CASSSESSDFYEQYF.

This clonotype has just a few counts. J is TRBJ2-1 and V is TRBV29-1; the match to TRBD1 covers 8 bases. The V gene end was trimmed by 7 bases and the J gene end by 2 bases; junction bases not matched to a gene: 19. From germline, CDR1 is SQVTM and CDR2 ANQGSEA. The CDR3 spans 18 residues. The CDR3 sequence is CSASAGTGPHLTYNEQFF. DNA for the CDR3: TGCAGCGCCTCTGCCGGGACAGGCCCCCATCTGACCTACAATGAGCAGTTCTTC.

The V call is TRBV3-1, the J call TRBJ2-5; 8 bases match TRBD1. This CDR3 contains 15 residues. Germline lookup yields CDR1 LGHDT and CDR2 YNNKEL (reference sequence). Losses at the gene ends were 3 bases for V and 5 bases for J; bases not matched to a gene: 8. The CDR3 loop reads CASSHLGQGVETQYF. The CDR3 nucleotides read TGTGCCAGCAGCCACCTCGGACAGGGAGTTGAGACCCAGTACTTC.

In its sample, this clonotype was seen a few times. The chain has TRBV6-5 and TRBJ2-2; TRBD1 might be the D (5 bases). With 1 base removed from V and 7 bases from J, the gap between germline ends came to 7 bases. This CDR3 is built from 13 residues. Germline values: CDR1 MNHEY, CDR2 SVGAGI. CDR3 DNA: TGTGCCAGCAGTTACTACCAGGGCGGGGAGCTGTTTTTT. Translating gives CASSYYQGGELFF.